The 32 T cell receptor beta chains given below trace back to one sample, sequenced in a study of regulatory T cells in long-lasting Graves disease. Libraries of TCR beta came from iRepertoire HTBI primers plus Arm-PCR of CDR3 regions. TCRdb called the multiplex PCR reads again in MiXCR, with one record for every CDR3 protein. The table shows fewer than 650,000 distinct CDR3 sequences, with about 16% occurring only once. Time point of the sample: newly diagnosed GD, antithyroid drugs for less than 3 months. The TCR library was made from RNA extracted from PBMCs. These same records also appear under a second study, on T cells in Graves' hyperthyroidism and ophthalmopathy.

Sequenced here: peripheral blood mononuclear cells (PBMCs), sampled at new diagnosis, from a patient treated with antithyroid drugs. These receptors were obtained from a woman aged 30 to 39 with Graves disease.

In its sample, this clonotype was seen many times. This chain uses TRBV11-2 with TRBJ1-4, with D possibly TRBD1 on 5 matching bases. Trimming left V 1 base short and J 5 bases short, with 11 bases between. This CDR3 spans 15 amino acids. Per the germline V gene, CDR1 is SGHAT and CDR2 is FQNNGV. CDR3 amino acids: CASSLVGDLNEKLFF. The CDR3 DNA reads TGTGCCAGCAGCTTAGTGGGGGACCTCAATGAAAAACTGTTTTTT.

This clonotype was counted only a few times. The chain employs TRBV7-6 and TRBJ1-1, with D possibly matching TRBD1 (6 bases). Trimming removed 5 bases from V and 5 bases from J, with 24 bases in between. The CDR3 runs to 17 residues. Germline loops: CDR1 SGHVS, CDR2 FNYEAQ. The CDR3 sequence is CASSPNLQGMVGTEAFF. CDR3 nucleotide sequence: TGTGCCAGCAGCCCAAACCTACAGGGAATGGTGGGGACTGAAGCTTTCTTT.

About this clonotype itself: This may stem from a read error, because a much larger clone lies one nucleotide away. The chain is built from TRBV5-1 and TRBJ2-3; weak D call: TRBD1 (5 bases). Germline CDR1 reads SGHRS; CDR2 reads YFSETQ. Trimming cost V 2 bases and J 7 bases, with 11 bases left between them. This CDR3 has 13 amino acids. Here the CDR3 reads CASSLLTDNTQYF. CDR3 in DNA: TGCGCCAGCAGCTTACTAACGGACAATACGCAGTATTTT.

Many counts were recorded for this clonotype. This chain joins TRBV2 and TRBJ2-7; 8 bases align to TRBD2. The CDR3 loop spans 14 amino acids. V was clipped by 7 bases and J by 0 bases; unmatched bases: 5. Looked up from germline, CDR1 is SNHLY and CDR2 is FYNNEI. The CDR3 DNA reads TGTGCCAGCAATTTAGCGGGAAGCTCCTACGAGCAGTACTTC. Protein: CASNLAGSSYEQYF.

There are a few counts of this clonotype. CDR3 loop: CASGVTNQPQHF. CDR3 bases: TGTGCCAGCGGGGTTACGAATCAGCCCCAGCATTTT. This chain joins TRBV6-1 and TRBJ1-5; no reliable D call. Looked up from germline, CDR1 is MNHNS and CDR2 is SASEGT. The CDR3 is 12 amino acids. V was shortened by 8 bases and J by 4 bases, with 9 bases between the two germline ends.

About this clonotype itself: It may be a read error: a sequence one base away is much more abundant. The CDR3 does not close with the conserved phenylalanine or tryptophan, likely indicating a read error. This chain links TRBV29-1 with TRBJ1-4; a weak D match, TRBD1 (6 bases). Germline V gene lookup returns CDR1 SQVTM and CDR2 ANQGSEA. The CDR3 runs 14 residues. The V and J ends lost 3 bases and 4 bases respectively, with 12 bases between them. The CDR3 sequence: CSVDGGQLNEKLFS. The CDR3, as DNA: TGCAGCGTTGATGGAGGACAGCTTAATGAAAAACTGTTTTCT.

This clonotype was detected many times. This rearrangement joins TRBV6-1 to TRBJ1-4; D possibly corresponds to TRBD1 (6 bases). Per germline, CDR1 MNHNS and CDR2 SASEGT. V lost 7 bases and J lost 1, with 13 bases in between. This CDR3 has 15 residues. The chain's CDR3 is CASTGGGGTNEKLFF. CDR3 coding DNA: TGTGCCAGCACCGGAGGAGGGGGAACTAATGAAAAACTGTTTTTT.

The rearrangement uses TRBV5-1 and TRBJ2-5; 12 bases line up with TRBD2. Germline-derived CDR1 and CDR2 are SGHRS and YFSETQ. The CDR3 spans 17 residues. Losses at the gene ends were 1 base for V and 1 base for J; bases not matched to a gene: 5. CDR3 region: CASSLNGLAGFQETQYF. Written as DNA, the CDR3 is TGCGCCAGCAGCTTGAACGGACTAGCGGGGTTCCAAGAGACCCAGTACTTC.

The chain uses TRBV29-1 and TRBJ2-1; D is uncertain. Trimming removed 4 bases at V and 0 bases at J, with 4 bases between. CDR1 and CDR2 from the germline V gene are SQVTM and ANQGSEA. The CDR3 totals 12 residues. The CDR3 sequence: CSVVSSYNEQFF. In DNA, the CDR3 is TGCAGCGTTGTGAGCTCCTACAATGAGCAGTTCTTC.

This sequence joins TRBV13 and TRBJ2-7; D call uncertain. V gave up 5 bases and J gave up 0 bases, with 14 bases separating them. CDR3 length: 15 residues. Germline V gives CDR1 PRHDT, CDR2 FYEKMQ (reference sequence). CDR3 nucleotide sequence: TGTGCCAGCAGCACCCGCCTGGAACCCTCCTACGAGCAGTACTTC. Amino acids: CASSTRLEPSYEQYF.

The table lists this clonotype with a few counts. The chain combines TRBV19 with TRBJ1-2; 7 nucleotides line up with TRBD1. Germline CDR1 and CDR2: LNHDA and SQIVND (reference sequence). The CDR3 length is 15 residues. Losses at the gene ends were 4 bases for V and 3 bases for J; bases not matched to a gene: 8. CDR3 nucleotides: TGTGCCAGTAGTAAGACCGGGACAGAGTACTATGGCTACACCTTC. It is translated as CASSKTGTEYYGYTF.

This clonotype appeared a few times. The V call is TRBV3-1, the J call TRBJ2-1; D is possibly TRBD2 (5 bases). This CDR3 region has 17 residues. Trimming cost V 4 bases and J 6 bases, with 22 bases left between them. CDR1 and CDR2 (germline): LGHDT, YNNKEL (reference sequence). The CDR3 DNA sequence: TGTGCCAGCAGCCCGACCCCTGGTAGCGATCGCAGCAATGAGCAGTTCTTC. Translation gives CASSPTPGSDRSNEQFF.

The rearrangement uses TRBV2 and TRBJ2-7; 7 bases are shared with TRBD2. CDR3 length equals 16 residues. Germline-derived CDR1 and CDR2 are SNHLY and FYNNEI. Germline trimming cut 0 bases from V and 5 bases from J; bases unmatched to any gene: 10. DNA for the CDR3: TGTGCCAGCAGTGAAGCCGGAGGCGGGAGTACAAACGAGCAGTACTTC. Amino acid sequence: CASSEAGGGSTNEQYF.

In its sample, this clonotype was seen a few times. This chain links TRBV29-1 with TRBJ2-7; 8 positions match TRBD2. The CDR3 runs to 13 residues. The trim removed 5 bases at V and 3 bases at J, leaving 6 bases unmatched. Germline V gives CDR1 SQVTM, CDR2 ANQGSEA. This CDR3 is CSVPAGVRYEQYF. Here the CDR3 DNA reads TGCAGCGTTCCAGCGGGAGTACGCTACGAGCAGTACTTC.

The sample holds one count of this clonotype. This may stem from a read error, because a much larger clone lies one nucleotide away. CDR3 in amino acids: CSVARVLNTEASF. The CDR3 DNA reads as TGCAGCGTTGCTCGGGTGCTGAACACTGAAGCTTCCTTT. J is TRBJ1-1 and V is TRBV29-1; no clear D gene. The CDR3 is 13 residues long. The germline gives CDR1 SQVTM, CDR2 ANQGSEA.

This clonotype has at least ten counts. The chain links TRBV28 to TRBJ2-7; D perhaps matches TRBD1 (5 bases). The germline CDR1 and CDR2 sequences are MDHEN and SYDVKM. V was pared by 8 bases and J by 2 bases, with 13 bases between. This CDR3 is built from 13 residues. The CDR3 DNA reads TGTGCCAGCCAACCAGGGAACGCCTACGAGCAGTACTTC. Encoded protein: CASQPGNAYEQYF.

The chain joins TRBV29-1 to TRBJ1-2; no clear D. Germline V CDR1 and CDR2: SQVTM, ANQGSEA. V dropped 0 bases and J dropped 8 bases, with 13 bases sitting between them. CDR3 size: 13 residues. CDR3 sequence: CSVEDIRARGYTF. The CDR3 bases are TGCAGCGTTGAAGATATAAGGGCGCGGGGCTACACCTTC. The complete variable domain, with remaining parts taken from reference TRBV29-1 and TRBJ1-2, reads SAVISQKPSRDICQRGTSLTIQCQVDSQVTMMFWYRQQPGQSLTLIATANQGSEATYESGFVIDKFPISRPNLTFSTLTVSNMSPEDSSIYLCSVEDIRARGYTFGSGTRLTVV.

This clonotype has ten or more counts. The genes are TRBV29-1 and TRBJ2-5, with D possibly being TRBD1 or TRBD2 (5 bases each). V was cut by 7 bases and J by 4 bases, with 16 bases left in between. Germline V gene sequence: CDR1 SQVTM, CDR2 ANQGSEA. The CDR3 has 13 amino acids. The CDR3 protein is CSAGRDQGETQYF. The CDR3 bases are TGCAGCGCGGGGCGTGATCAGGGAGAGACCCAGTACTTC.

V is TRBV2 and J is TRBJ1-1; 7 bases line up with TRBD1. V dropped 8 bases and J dropped 1; count of bases not matched to a gene: 7. This CDR3 has 14 residues. The germline gives CDR1 SNHLY, CDR2 FYNNEI. The CDR3 region has the DNA TGTGCCAGCGGAACGGGACAGTCGAACACTGAAGCTTTCTTT. This gives the protein CASGTGQSNTEAFF.

Many counts were recorded for this clonotype. The chain is built from TRBV2 and TRBJ2-7; 10 bases map to TRBD1. The CDR3 covers 18 residues. Germline V gives CDR1 SNHLY, CDR2 FYNNEI. J was trimmed by 3 bases and V by 1 base; bases with no gene match: 12. The chain's CDR3 is CASSEDPDYGTGVYEQYF. In DNA form, the CDR3 reads TGTGCCAGCAGTGAAGATCCAGACTACGGGACAGGGGTCTACGAGCAGTACTTC.

In regard to this clonotype: A much bigger clone sits one base away, suggesting this may be a read error. The chain combines TRBV28 with TRBJ2-1; TRBD1 matches 7 bases. The end of the DNA is better explained by TRBJ2-5, so the J call may be wrong. In germline, CDR1 is MDHEN, CDR2 SYDVKM. The CDR3 is made up of 18 amino acids. The CDR3 is CAGSWSSGTQGIQETQYF. In DNA form, the CDR3 reads TGTGCCGGCAGTTGGAGTTCAGGCACACAGGGGATCCAAGAGACCCAGTACTTC.

The V and J genes are TRBV6-1 and TRBJ2-1; the match to TRBD2 covers 12 bases. The length of the CDR3 is 18 residues. CDR1 MNHNS and CDR2 SASEGT come from the germline V gene. Trimming removed 8 bases from V and 7 bases from J; junction bases left unmatched: 18. The CDR3 protein is CASGGALSTSGRGNEQFF. CDR3 bases: TGTGCCAGCGGGGGGGCCCTTTCGACTAGCGGGAGAGGGAATGAGCAGTTCTTC.

This clonotype was picked up a small number of times. The chain employs TRBV19 and TRBJ1-3; 10 bases align to TRBD1. CDR1 LNHDA and CDR2 SQIVND come from the germline V gene (reference sequence). The ends lost 3 bases at V and 2 bases at J; junction bases unmatched: 1. The CDR3 loop spans 15 amino acids. CDR3 residues: CASSMGTGAGNTIYF. The CDR3 DNA follows: TGTGCCAGTAGTATGGGGACAGGGGCTGGAAACACCATATATTTT.

This chain joins TRBV7-9 and TRBJ2-7; 12 bases align to TRBD2. The CDR3 totals 17 residues. The trim removed 4 bases at V and 2 bases at J, leaving 9 bases unmatched. Germline CDR1 SEHNR, CDR2 FQNEAQ (reference sequence). CDR3 coding DNA: TGTGCCAGCAGCTCCTCCGCCCGACTAGCGGGAGCCTACGAGCAGTACTTC. It codes for CASSSSARLAGAYEQYF.

This clonotype has a count of ten or more. The genes are TRBV2 and TRBJ1-5; D possibly corresponds to TRBD1 (5 bases). Germline lookup yields CDR1 SNHLY and CDR2 FYNNEI. The CDR3 length is 13 residues. V shed 6 bases and J shed 4 bases, with 10 bases lying between them. The CDR3 spells CASRPGQNQPQHF. CDR3 DNA sequence: TGTGCCAGCAGGCCGGGGCAAAATCAGCCCCAGCATTTT.

This clonotype was detected many times. The rearrangement uses TRBV20-1 and TRBJ1-1, with 7 bases that match TRBD1. V shed 1 base, J shed 5 bases, and the junction held 4 bases outside the gene matches. Per germline, CDR1 DFQATT and CDR2 SNEGSKA (reference sequence). This CDR3 comprises 13 residues. In nucleotides, the CDR3 is TGCAGTGCTAGAGGACAGGGTGGGACTGAAGCTTTCTTT. Translation gives CSARGQGGTEAFF.

This clonotype was seen a handful of times. V and J are TRBV14 and TRBJ2-3, with TRBD2 matching over 10 bases. Looked up from germline, CDR1 is SGHDN and CDR2 is FVKESK. Germline trimming cut 4 bases from V and 0 bases from J; bases unmatched to any gene: 7. CDR3 length: 17 amino acids. CDR3 DNA sequence: TGTGCCAGCAGCCGACGACTAGCGGGTCTAAGCACAGATACGCAGTATTTT. Residues: CASSRRLAGLSTDTQYF.

The table lists this clonotype with many counts. CDR3 sequence reads: CASRYGHEQYF. In nucleotides, the CDR3 is TGTGCCAGCAGGTACGGACACGAGCAGTACTTC. The rearrangement joins TRBV3-1 to TRBJ2-7; the D is unclear. The germline V gene has CDR1 LGHDT and CDR2 YNNKEL (reference sequence). V lost 6 bases and J lost 5, with 8 bases in between. The CDR3 sequence is 11 residues long.

The table lists this clonotype with a few counts. The genes are TRBV19 and TRBJ2-3; TRBD2 is a possible D gene (5 bases). V was clipped by 8 bases and J by 3 bases, with 9 bases between them. The CDR3 is 12 residues long. The germline gives CDR1 LNHDA, CDR2 SQIVND (reference sequence). The chain's CDR3 is CASSAATDTQYF. The CDR3 bases are TGTGCCAGTTCAGCGGCGACAGATACGCAGTATTTT. The full variable domain, rest sourced from reference TRBV19 and TRBJ2-3, is DGGITQSPKYLFRKEGQNVTLSCEQNLNHDAMYWYRQDPGQGLRLIYYSQIVNDFQKGDIAEGYSVSREKKESFPLTVTSAQKNPTAFYLCASSAATDTQYFGPGTRLTVL.

This clonotype has only one observation. An end of the junction differs from the germline gene, which may be a read error. The chain couples TRBV30 to TRBJ1-2, with D hard to call. The V gene's germline CDR1 is GTSNPN and CDR2 SVGIG (reference sequence). The CDR3 consists of 12 residues. The CDR3 loop reads CAYGRINHGYTF. The DNA for the CDR3 is TGTGCCTACGGCCGGATTAACCATGGCTACACCTTC. Variable domain in full (rest from reference TRBV30 and TRBJ1-2): SQTIHQWPATLVQPVGSPLSLECTVEGTSNPNLYWYRQAAGRGLQLLFYSVGIGQISSEVPQNLSASRPQDRQFILSSKKLLLSDSGFYLCAYGRINHGYTFGSGTRLTVV.

This clonotype was recorded a few times. This chain links TRBV3-1 with TRBJ2-7; no reliable D call. V gave up 0 bases and J gave up 3 bases, with 12 bases separating them. The germline V gene has CDR1 LGHDT and CDR2 YNNKEL (reference sequence). CDR3 length: 15 residues. The CDR3 DNA reads TGTGCCAGCAGCCAAGATATTTTCCCTCTCTACGAGCAGTACTTC. Protein product: CASSQDIFPLYEQYF.

In its sample, this clonotype was seen many times. The genes are TRBV30 and TRBJ2-1; D gene uncertain. CDR1 is GTSNPN, CDR2 SVGIG, per germline (reference sequence). The CDR3 spans 12 residues. V gave up 0 bases and J gave up 9 bases, with 9 bases separating them. DNA for the CDR3: TGTGCCTGGAGTGTGAGTGGAGCTGAGCAGTTCTTC. Translated, it gives CAWSVSGAEQFF.